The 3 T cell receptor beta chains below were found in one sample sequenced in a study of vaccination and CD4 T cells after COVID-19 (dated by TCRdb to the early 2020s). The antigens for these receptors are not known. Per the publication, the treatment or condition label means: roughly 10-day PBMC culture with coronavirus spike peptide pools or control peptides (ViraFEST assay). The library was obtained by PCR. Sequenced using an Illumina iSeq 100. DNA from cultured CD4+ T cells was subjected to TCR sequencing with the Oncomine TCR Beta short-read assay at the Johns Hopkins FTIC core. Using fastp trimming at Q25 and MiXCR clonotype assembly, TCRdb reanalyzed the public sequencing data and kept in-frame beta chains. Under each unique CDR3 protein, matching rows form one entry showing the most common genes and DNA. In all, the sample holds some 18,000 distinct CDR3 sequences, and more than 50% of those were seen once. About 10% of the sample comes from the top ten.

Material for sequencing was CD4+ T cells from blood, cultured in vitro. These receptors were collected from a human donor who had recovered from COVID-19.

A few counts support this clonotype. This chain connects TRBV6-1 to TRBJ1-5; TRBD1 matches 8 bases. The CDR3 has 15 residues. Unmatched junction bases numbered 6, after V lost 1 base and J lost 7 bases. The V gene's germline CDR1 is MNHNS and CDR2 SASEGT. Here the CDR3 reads CASSEGQGLGQPQHF. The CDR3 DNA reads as TGTGCCAGCAGTGAAGGACAGGGGCTGGGACAGCCCCAGCATTTT.

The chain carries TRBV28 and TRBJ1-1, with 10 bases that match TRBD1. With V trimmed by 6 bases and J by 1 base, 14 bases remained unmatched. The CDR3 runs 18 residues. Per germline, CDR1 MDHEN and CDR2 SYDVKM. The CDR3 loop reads CASRDLPGQGKPNTEAFF. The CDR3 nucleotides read TGTGCCAGCAGGGACTTACCGGGACAGGGGAAGCCGAACACTGAAGCTTTCTTT.

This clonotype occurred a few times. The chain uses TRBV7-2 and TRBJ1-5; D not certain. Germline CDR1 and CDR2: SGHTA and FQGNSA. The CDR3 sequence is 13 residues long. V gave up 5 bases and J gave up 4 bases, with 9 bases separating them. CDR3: CASSQEINQPQHF. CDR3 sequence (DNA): TGTGCCAGCAGCCAGGAAATAAATCAGCCCCAGCATTTT. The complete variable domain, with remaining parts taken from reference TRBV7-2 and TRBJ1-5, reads GAGVSQSPSNKVTEKGKDVELRCDPISGHTALYWYRQSLGQGLEFLIYFQGNSAPDKSGLPSDRFSAERTGGSVSTLTIQRTQQEDSAVYLCASSQEINQPQHFGDGTRLSIL.